Listed below are T cell receptor beta chains from one sample, sequenced in a study of cytomegalovirus exposure and HLA in healthy donors. Measured with immunoSEQ multiplex PCR; TCRdb has only the in-frame clones, and not every one. The table records about 79,000 clones, approximately 94% of them present only once. Sequencing was done on a sample of PBMCs. The receptors shown here come from a young woman in good health and CMV-seronegative. Both conserved end residues are part of each CDR3. The D gene is left open where the match is weak. Some rows mark clone size as missing; the rest say once, few, many or name a class of expanded clone.

>.|TRBJ1-1|.|TRBV5-4
TGTGCCAGCAGCTCGACAGAGAACACTGAAGCTTTCTTT
CASSSTENTEAFF
>.|TRBJ2-1|.|TRBV9
TGTGCCAGCAGCGTAGGTGGCGGTAGCTCCTACAATGAGCAGTTCTTC
CASSVGGGSSYNEQFF
>.|TRBJ1-2|.|TRBV7-9
TGTGCCAGCAGGACGGCCGCGGGCGGTGCTAACTATGGCTACACCTTC
CASRTAAGGANYGYTF
>.|TRBJ1-1|TRBD1|TRBV28
TGTGCCAGCAGTCTACAGGGGACTGAAGCTTTCTTT
CASSLQGTEAFF
>.|TRBJ2-7|TRBD2|TRBV6-4
TGTGCCAGCCGACTTCATAGCGGGGGGACGTGGGAGCAGTACTTC
CASRLHSGGTWEQYF
>.|TRBJ1-5|.|TRBV4-1
TGCGCCAGCAGTCTAACTGAGCGAAATCAGCCCCAGCATTTT
CASSLTERNQPQHF
>.|TRBJ2-3|TRBD2|TRBV5-1
TGCGCCAGCAGCCCGGGACTAGCGGACAGCACAGATACGCAGTATTTT
CASSPGLADSTDTQYF
>.|TRBJ1-2|TRBD1|TRBV28
TGTGCCAGCAGGACGACAGGGCTCCATGGCTACACCTTC
CASRTTGLHGYTF
>.|TRBJ1-1|TRBD1|TRBV7-2
TGTGCCAGCAGCCCCCCGGCCTGGACAGGGACCTTTAGGGCTTTCTTT
CASSPPAWTGTFRAFF
>.|TRBJ1-1|.|TRBV4-2
TGTGCCAGCAGCCCGGGGAGGACTGAAGCTTTCTTT
CASSPGRTEAFF
>.|TRBJ1-1|TRBD1|TRBV5-6
TGTGCCAGCAGCCTGGGACAGGGGATTGAAGCTTTCTTT
CASSLGQGIEAFF
>.|TRBJ2-7|TRBD1|TRBV7-3
TGTGCCAGCAGAAATCCGGGACAGGGGGCCTCCTACGAGCAGTACTTC
CASRNPGQGASYEQYF
>.|TRBJ1-1|TRBD1|TRBV5-1
TGCGCCAGCAGCTTACAGGGGGCTGAAGCTTTCTTT
CASSLQGAEAFF
>.|TRBJ1-3|.|TRBV28
TGTGCCAGCAGTTTTGACAAAGTAAACACCATATATTTT
CASSFDKVNTIYF
>.|TRBJ1-2|.|TRBV27
TGTGCCAGCAGTCAAACAGGGATACACTATGGCTACACCTTC
CASSQTGIHYGYTF
>.|TRBJ1-2|.|TRBV30
TGTGCCTGGAGTGAGGATATAGGGGGCTATGGCTACACCTTC
CAWSEDIGGYGYTF
>once|TRBJ2-1|TRBD2|TRBV7-2
TGTGCCAGCAGCTTAGGGAGCGGGAGCTCCTACAATGAGCAGTTCTTC
CASSLGSGSSYNEQFF
>.|TRBJ2-7|.|TRBV7-2
TGTGCCAGCAGCTCCATGCCGGGGGTAGGGAGCGCCTACGAGCAGTACTTC
CASSSMPGVGSAYEQYF
>.|TRBJ1-6|.|TRBV4-1
TGCGCCAGCAGCCAAGCCCAGAATTCACCCCTCCACTTT
CASSQAQNSPLHF
>once|TRBJ2-7|.|TRBV29-1
TGCAGCCAGGGGTTGGGCTACGAGCAGTACTTC
CSQGLGYEQYF
>.|TRBJ1-3|.|TRBV5-6
TGTGCCAGCAGCTTGGTTTATAGCTCTGGAAACACCATATATTTT
CASSLVYSSGNTIYF
>.|TRBJ1-2|.|TRBV13
TGTGCCAGCAGCTTTGGAGGGACTCCCTTAGGCTACACCTTC
CASSFGGTPLGYTF
>.|TRBJ2-2|TRBD1|TRBV19
TGTGCCAGTAGTATTCAGGGGGCCCCCGGGGAGCTGTTTTTT
CASSIQGAPGELFF
>.|TRBJ2-7|TRBD2|TRBV18
TGTGCCAGCTCCCCGACTAGCGGGGGGTCCTACGAGCAGTACTTC
CASSPTSGGSYEQYF
>.|TRBJ2-5|.|TRBV7-6
TGTGCCAGCCGGGAAGAAGAGACCCAGTACTTC
CASREEETQYF
>.|TRBJ1-5|TRBD1|TRBV5-1
TGCGCCAGCAGCTTGTGGGACAGGGAGCTTCAGCCCCAGCATTTT
CASSLWDRELQPQHF
>.|TRBJ2-3|.|TRBV7-9
TGTGCCAGCAGCGCCAGGGGTATTAATACGCAGTATTTT
CASSARGINTQYF
>.|TRBJ2-1|TRBD1|TRBV25-1
TGTGCCAGCAGTGTCCGGGACAGGGGGCTCGCTGAGCAGTTCTTC
CASSVRDRGLAEQFF
>.|TRBJ2-2|TRBD1|TRBV7-2
TGTGCCAGCAGCTCGCGACAGGGGATTACCGGGGAGCTGTTTTTT
CASSSRQGITGELFF
>.|TRBJ2-7|.|TRBV21-1
TGTGCCAGCAGCCAGCAGGATGACAGGGAGCGGGAGTGCGAGCAGTACTTC
CASSQQDDRERECEQYF
>.|TRBJ1-1|.|TRBV28
TGTGCCAGCAGTCCGGGGGGCGGAGTGGGGTCTGAAGCTTTCTTT
CASSPGGGVGSEAFF
>.|TRBJ2-3|.|TRBV2
TGTGCCAGCAGTGAAGCGCGCCGCACAGATACGCAGTATTTT
CASSEARRTDTQYF
>.|TRBJ2-1|.|TRBV7-8
TGTGCCAGCAGCTCCCCAGACAGTGATGAGCAGTTCTTC
CASSSPDSDEQFF
>.|TRBJ1-1|.|TRBV6-6
TGTGCCAGCAGTTACTCGGCAGGGTTGAACACTGAAGCTTTCTTT
CASSYSAGLNTEAFF
>.|TRBJ1-4|.|TRBV19
TGTGCCAGTAGTTCCAGATTTTCAACTAATGAAAAACTGTTTTTT
CASSSRFSTNEKLFF
>.|TRBJ2-7|TRBD1|TRBV28
TGTGCCAGCAGTTTTTTGACAGGGGGCGACGAGCAGTACTTC
CASSFLTGGDEQYF
>.|TRBJ2-5|.|TRBV5-6
TGTGCCAGCAGCCCGTCCTTGGGGCAGGAAGAGACCCAGTACTTC
CASSPSLGQEETQYF
>once|TRBJ2-5|.|TRBV30
TGTGCCTGGAGTGTAGTTACAGGGTCCTTAGAGACCCAGTACTTC
CAWSVVTGSLETQYF
>once|TRBJ1-1|.|TRBV9
TGTGCCAGCAGCGTAGGCCCCTCGGGGATGAACACTGAAGCTTTCTTT
CASSVGPSGMNTEAFF
>.|TRBJ1-5|.|TRBV10-3
TGTGCCATCAGTGATATGACAGGTTGGAATCAGCCCCAGCATTTT
CAISDMTGWNQPQHF
>.|TRBJ2-3|TRBD1|TRBV28
TGTGCCAGCAGACAGGACAGGCCAGCATTCTATACGCAGTATTTT
CASRQDRPAFYTQYF
>.|TRBJ1-4|.|TRBV7-9
TGTGCCAGCAGCTTGTTCAGCAGTCCGGGGGAAAAACTGTTTTTT
CASSLFSSPGEKLFF
>.|TRBJ2-3|TRBD1|TRBV19
TGTGCCAGTAGCGACAGGGGAAAAACAGATACGCAGTATTTT
CASSDRGKTDTQYF
>.|TRBJ2-5|TRBD2|TRBV7-2
TGTGCCAGCAGCTCGCCCAGAGCGGGGGAGGGGGAGACCCAGTACTTC
CASSSPRAGEGETQYF
>.|TRBJ2-2|TRBD2|TRBV19
TGTGCCAGTAGGACACTAGCGGGGATCAACACCGGGGAGCTGTTTTTT
CASRTLAGINTGELFF
>.|TRBJ2-1|TRBD2|TRBV7-8
TGTGCCAGCGTGGCTAGCGGGGACTATAACAATGAGCAGTTCTTC
CASVASGDYNNEQFF
>.|TRBJ2-1|.|TRBV25-1
TGTGCCAGCCTCTCAGACAGCTCCTACAATGAGCAGTTCTTC
CASLSDSSYNEQFF
>.|TRBJ2-3|TRBD2|TRBV2
TGTGCCAGCAACATAGCGGGGCTTTCCACAGATACGCAGTATTTT
CASNIAGLSTDTQYF
>.|TRBJ2-1|TRBD2|TRBV29-1
TGCAGCGTTGAGACTAGCGGGTTGCCCTACAATGAGCAGTTCTTC
CSVETSGLPYNEQFF
>once|TRBJ1-3|.|TRBV29-1
TGCAGCGTTGAGGGTCAGGCCTCTGGAAACACCATATATTTT
CSVEGQASGNTIYF
>.|TRBJ2-2|TRBD1|TRBV5-4
TGTGCCAGCAGCACGGGGACAGGGTACACCGGGGAGCTGTTTTTT
CASSTGTGYTGELFF
>.|TRBJ1-5|.|TRBV6-1
TGTGCCAGCAGTAGGGACAACTATAGCAATCAGCCCCAGCATTTT
CASSRDNYSNQPQHF
>.|TRBJ2-7|TRBD1|TRBV11-2
TGTGCCAGCAGCCCCCGGACAGGGATCGACGAGCAGTACTTC
CASSPRTGIDEQYF
>.|TRBJ1-1|.|TRBV28
TGTGCCAGCAGTTTATCCAGGCAGAACACTGAAGCTTTCTTT
CASSLSRQNTEAFF